This T cell receptor beta chain stems from a study of shared clonotypes between healthy human individuals. This table comes from immunoSEQ multiplex PCR, and its TCRdb copy is limited to in-frame clones, with some not included. The data show approximately 2.4 million clones, with nearly 97% seen just once and 0.1% to 0.15% held by the top ten. The CDR3 contains 17 residues. Per germline, CDR1 SEHNR and CDR2 FQNEAQ (reference sequence). With 5 bases removed from V and 3 bases from J, the gap between germline ends came to 23 bases. The split of CD4+ cells yielded CD45RA+ naive and CD45RA-negative memory subsets.

This TCR was sampled from a man younger than 30 in good health. Sequencing was carried out using naive CD4+ T cells sorted from blood. Sample subset: CD45RA+ positively selected. The V call is TRBV7-9, the J call TRBJ2-7; a possible D gene is TRBD2 (5 bases). The CDR3, as DNA: TGTGCCAGCAGCGTTAACGCCTGGCGAACCGAGGGCTACGAGCAGTACTTC. It translates to CASSVNAWRTEGYEQYF.